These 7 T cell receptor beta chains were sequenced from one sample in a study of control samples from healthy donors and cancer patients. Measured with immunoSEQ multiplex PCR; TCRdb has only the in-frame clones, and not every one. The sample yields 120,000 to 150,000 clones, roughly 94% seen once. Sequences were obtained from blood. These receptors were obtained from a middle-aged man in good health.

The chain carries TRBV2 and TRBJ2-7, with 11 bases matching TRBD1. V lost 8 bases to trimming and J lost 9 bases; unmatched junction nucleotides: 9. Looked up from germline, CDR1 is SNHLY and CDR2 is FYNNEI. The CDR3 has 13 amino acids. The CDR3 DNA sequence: TGTGCCAGCGGTGGGGGACAGGGGGTCTGGCAGTACTTC. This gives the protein CASGGGQGVWQYF.

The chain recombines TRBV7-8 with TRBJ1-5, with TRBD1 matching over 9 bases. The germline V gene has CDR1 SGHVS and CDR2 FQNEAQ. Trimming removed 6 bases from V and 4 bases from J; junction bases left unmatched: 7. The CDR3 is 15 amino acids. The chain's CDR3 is CASSPTGGPNQPQHF. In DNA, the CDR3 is TGTGCCAGCAGTCCTACAGGGGGCCCGAATCAGCCCCAGCATTTT.

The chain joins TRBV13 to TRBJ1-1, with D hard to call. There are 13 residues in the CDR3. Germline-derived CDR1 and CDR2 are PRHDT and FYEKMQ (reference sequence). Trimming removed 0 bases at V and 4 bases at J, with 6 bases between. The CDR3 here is CASSLGWGTEAFF. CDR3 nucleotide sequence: TGTGCCAGCAGCTTAGGATGGGGCACTGAAGCTTTCTTT.

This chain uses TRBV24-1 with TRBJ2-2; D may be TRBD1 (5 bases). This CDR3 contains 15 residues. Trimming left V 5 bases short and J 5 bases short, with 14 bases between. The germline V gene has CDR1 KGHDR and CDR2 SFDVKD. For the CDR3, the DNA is TGTGCCACCAGTGTAGGGGTGGGTCGGACCGGGGAGCTGTTTTTT. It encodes CATSVGVGRTGELFF.

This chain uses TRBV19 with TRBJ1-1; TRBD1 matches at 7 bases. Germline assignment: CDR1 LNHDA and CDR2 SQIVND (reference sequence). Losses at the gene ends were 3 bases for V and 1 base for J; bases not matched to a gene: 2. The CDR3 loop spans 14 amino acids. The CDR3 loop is CASSIRGSNTEAFF. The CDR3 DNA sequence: TGTGCCAGTAGTATCAGGGGGTCGAACACTGAAGCTTTCTTT.

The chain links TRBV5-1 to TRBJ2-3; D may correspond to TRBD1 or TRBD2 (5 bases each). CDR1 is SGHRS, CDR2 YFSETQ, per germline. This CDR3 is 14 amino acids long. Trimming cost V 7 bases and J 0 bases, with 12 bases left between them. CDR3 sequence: CASQFGGSTDTQYF. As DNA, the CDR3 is TGCGCCAGCCAATTTGGGGGTAGCACAGATACGCAGTATTTT.

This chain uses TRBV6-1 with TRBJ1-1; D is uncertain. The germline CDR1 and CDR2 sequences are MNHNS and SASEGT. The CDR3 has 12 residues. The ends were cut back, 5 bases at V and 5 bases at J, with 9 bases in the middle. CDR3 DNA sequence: TGTGCCAGCAGTCCAGTTTGGACTGAAGCTTTCTTT. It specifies CASSPVWTEAFF.